This TCR beta chain was recorded in a study of control samples from healthy donors and cancer patients. The CDR3 totals 14 residues. Germline V gene lookup returns CDR1 WNHNN and CDR2 SYGVQD (reference sequence). Trimming removed 6 bases from V and 6 bases from J, with 17 bases in between. This table comes from immunoSEQ multiplex PCR, and its TCRdb copy is limited to in-frame clones, with some not included. The data show about 130,000 clones, roughly 91% seen once. A single count supports this clone. The sequence derives from a man in his forties or fifties with head and neck cancer. This chain links TRBV10-1 with TRBJ1-1; D unclear. Material: PBMCs. The DNA for the CDR3 is TGCGCCAGCAGCCTGGGGAGCCGAAGCGCTGAAGCTTTCTTT. This encodes CASSLGSRSAEAFF.